This T cell receptor beta chain was identified during a study of memory CD4+ T cells and cytomegalovirus serostatus. Assay used: immunoSEQ multiplex PCR; TCRdb lists only in-frame clones, some missing. This table has under 40,000 clones, roughly 85% appearing once. Single viable CD3+CD4+CD8-CD45RO+ cells were sorted as the memory CD4+ T cells. The V gene's germline CDR1 is SGHTA and CDR2 FQGNSA. Trimming took off 7 bases at V and 6 bases at J, with 17 bases between the two ends. There are 14 residues in the CDR3. The sequencing input was memory CD4+ T cells from blood. This receptor was obtained from an adult in good health and CMV-seropositive. The chain has TRBV7-2 and TRBJ2-3, with D maybe TRBD2 (5 bases). This CDR3 reads CASTPLSTGDTQYF. DNA for the CDR3: TGTGCCAGCACCCCGTTGTCGACGGGGGATACGCAGTATTTT.